This TCR beta chain was sequenced for a study of cytomegalovirus exposure and HLA in healthy donors. The PCR ran on 60 Vbeta and 13 Jbeta primers. Here immunoSEQ multiplex PCR was the method, and the copy in TCRdb shows in-frame clones only, minus some. The repertoire consists of more than 90,000 clones, with approximately 80% occurring once and the leading ten covering over 20%. This CDR3 has 14 amino acids. Germline assignment: CDR1 SQVTM and CDR2 ANQGSEA. V lost 0 bases and J lost 8, with 16 bases in between. The chain has TRBV29-1 and TRBJ1-2, with no clear D. Sequenced sample: PBMCs. This receptor was obtained from a man under 40 in good health and CMV-seropositive. CDR3 sequence: CSVEERPELVGYTF. The CDR3 region has the DNA TGCAGCGTTGAAGAGCGGCCAGAACTGGTGGGCTACACCTTC.